Shown below are 29 T cell receptor beta chains from a single sample sequenced in a study of Ad26.COV2.S vaccination and SARS-CoV-2 variants. Treatment reported: over 15 received Ad26.COV2.S at low or high dose, single or two shots; five or six received placebo; per-sample allocation not given. Specimen acquisition occurred on day 63 following the initial vaccine or placebo injection. Data came from immunoSEQ multiplex PCR; TCRdb stores just in-frame clones and leaves some out. Among roughly 500,000 clones, approximately 89% were seen once, and the ten largest hold about 2.7%. This sample comprised peripheral blood, obtained in a trial of Ad26.COV2.S vaccine versus placebo. The receptors shown here come from a person between 18 and 65 years old who received the Ad26.COV2.S COVID-19 vaccine or a placebo.

This clone has just one count. The rearrangement joins TRBV7-6 to TRBJ2-5; D not resolved. V was pared by 1 base and J by 0 bases, with 6 bases between. Germline V CDR1 and CDR2: SGHVS, FNYEAQ. The length of the CDR3 is 14 residues. The CDR3: CASSLGPNQETQYF. Written as DNA, the CDR3 is TGTGCCAGCAGCTTAGGGCCGAACCAAGAGACCCAGTACTTC.

The V call is TRBV7-9, the J call TRBJ2-1; perhaps TRBD2 as D (6 bases). V was pared by 1 base and J by 8 bases, with 18 bases between. Germline CDR1 reads SEHNR; CDR2 reads FQNEAQ (reference sequence). The CDR3 spans 16 residues. Here the CDR3 DNA reads TGTGCCAGCAGCTTAGGATGGGAGGCGTCAGACGATGAGCAGTTCTTC. Translation gives CASSLGWEASDDEQFF. Together with reference TRBV7-9 and TRBJ2-1, the CDR3 gives the full variable domain: DTGVSQNPRHKITKRGQNVTFRCDPISEHNRLYWYRQTLGQGPEFLTYFQNEAQLEKSRLLSDRFSAERPKGSFSTLEIQRTEQGDSAMYLCASSLGWEASDDEQFFGPGTRLTVL.

A remark on this clone: The junction departs from the called germline gene at one end, perhaps through a read error. The rearrangement uses TRBV7-2 and TRBJ2-4; 9 bases agree with TRBD1. Looked up from germline, CDR1 is SGHTA and CDR2 is FQGNSA. The CDR3 totals 12 residues. This chain's CDR3 is CASSFSGQGKNF. The CDR3 coding sequence is TGTGCCAGCAGCTTCAGCGGACAGGGGAAAAACTTC.

This clone was counted a single time. V usage is TRBV2 and J usage is TRBJ1-1, with TRBD1 matching over 7 bases. Germline trimming cut 6 bases from V and 1 base from J; bases unmatched to any gene: 8. CDR1 and CDR2 from the germline V gene are SNHLY and FYNNEI. CDR3 size: 15 residues. CDR3 nucleotides: TGTGCCAGCAGGGGGACAGAAGCGACGAACACTGAAGCTTTCTTT. Its translation is CASRGTEATNTEAFF.

As to this clone: Other DNA sequences of this sample code for an identical CDR3. The chain uses TRBV29-1 and TRBJ1-2; tentatively, D is TRBD1 (5 bases). This CDR3 contains 13 residues. V was clipped by 3 bases and J by 1 base, with 9 bases between them. In germline, CDR1 is SQVTM, CDR2 ANQGSEA. The CDR3, as DNA: TGCAGCGTTGATGACAGCTATAACTATGGCTACACCTTC. This sequence encodes CSVDDSYNYGYTF.

This clone was counted only a few times. J is TRBJ2-3 and V is TRBV6-2 or TRBV6-3; tentatively, D is TRBD1 or TRBD2 (5 bases each). The CDR3 contains 15 residues. The germline V gene encodes CDR1 MNHEY and CDR2 SVGEGT. Trimming took 4 bases from V and 4 from J, leaving 15 bases between them. The CDR3, as DNA: TGTGCCAGCAGTTCCATCCGGCGAGGGGCAGATACGCAGTATTTT. As protein: CASSSIRRGADTQYF.

This clone has a handful of counts. This sample also contains other DNA sequences that code for the same CDR3. V gene TRBV7-9 combines with J gene TRBJ1-2, with D uncertain. CDR1 SEHNR and CDR2 FQNEAQ come from the germline V gene (reference sequence). Trimming stripped 0 bases from V and 4 bases from J, with 0 bases between. The CDR3 totals 11 residues. CDR3 sequence (DNA): TGTGCCAGCAGCTTAGCCTATGGCTACACCTTC. It encodes CASSLAYGYTF.

The CDR3 loop reads CASRGSSVNYNEQFF. CDR3 coding DNA: TGCGCCAGCAGAGGATCCAGCGTGAATTACAATGAGCAGTTCTTC. The chain links TRBV5-1 to TRBJ2-1; D not certain. CDR1 is SGHRS, CDR2 YFSETQ, per germline. V lost 5 bases and J 4 bases, leaving 16 bases between the germline ends. CDR3 length: 15 residues.

The V call is TRBV19, the J call TRBJ1-5; D perhaps matches TRBD1 (5 bases). Germline V gives CDR1 LNHDA, CDR2 SQIVND (reference sequence). Trimming took 1 base from V and 2 from J, leaving 12 bases between them. The CDR3 runs 16 residues. As DNA, the CDR3 is TGTGCCAGTAGTATAGGATGGGGGGAAGGCAATCAGCCCCAGCATTTT. It specifies CASSIGWGEGNQPQHF.

This clone was seen a few times. This chain uses TRBV10-1 with TRBJ1-5; tentative D call: TRBD1 (6 bases). This CDR3 spans 19 amino acids. V lost 4 bases, J lost 2 bases, and 24 bases lay in between. Germline V gene data show CDR1 as WNHNN and CDR2 as SYGVQD (reference sequence). The CDR3 nucleotides are TGCGCCAGCAGTGCCCCCAGATTCCGGACAGCTCGGGGCAATCAGCCCCAGCATTTT. Protein sequence: CASSAPRFRTARGNQPQHF.

The V gene is TRBV7-8, the J gene TRBJ1-3; TRBD1 is a possible D gene (5 bases). The CDR3 runs to 16 residues. The ends were cut back, 5 bases at V and 2 bases at J, with 16 bases in the middle. Germline V gene lookup returns CDR1 SGHVS and CDR2 FQNEAQ. The CDR3 coding sequence is TGTGCCAGCAGCAAGGGACGTCCGGGAGCTGGAAACACCATATATTTT. Translated: CASSKGRPGAGNTIYF.

This sequence joins TRBV4-3 and TRBJ2-1; 8 bases are a match to TRBD1. Germline V lookup: CDR1 LGHNA, CDR2 YSLEER. The CDR3 is 17 residues long. The V segment lost 0 bases and the J segment 7 bases; nucleotides outside the gene matches: 11. The CDR3 here is CASSQEEQQGEWNEQFF. Written as DNA, the CDR3 is TGCGCCAGCAGCCAAGAAGAACAACAGGGGGAGTGGAATGAGCAGTTCTTC.

The chain has TRBV6-6 and TRBJ2-5; tentative D call: TRBD2 (5 bases). Germline V CDR1 and CDR2: MNHNY, SVGAGI (reference sequence). This CDR3 is built from 14 residues. Trimming removed 2 bases at V and 5 bases at J, with 12 bases between. The CDR3 sequence is CASSYLTRGETQYF. CDR3 sequence (DNA): TGTGCCAGCAGTTACCTAACAAGAGGGGAGACCCAGTACTTC.

This chain links TRBV11-2 with TRBJ1-2, with D unclear. There are 16 residues in the CDR3. The V end was cut by 1 base, the J end by 4 bases, with 16 bases between. CDR1 is SGHAT, CDR2 FQNNGV, per germline. The chain's CDR3 is CASSLVERNKPYGYTF. For the CDR3, the DNA is TGTGCCAGCAGCTTAGTGGAGAGGAACAAGCCCTATGGCTACACCTTC. The whole variable domain, remainder taken from reference TRBV11-2 and TRBJ1-2, is EAGVAQSPRYKIIEKRQSVAFWCNPISGHATLYWYQQILGQGPKLLIQFQNNGVVDDSQLPKDRFSAERLKGVDSTLKIQPAKLEDSAVYLCASSLVERNKPYGYTFGSGTRLTVV.

This chain uses TRBV27 with TRBJ2-7; D might be TRBD2 (7 bases). The CDR3 spans 14 residues. Germline V gene data show CDR1 as MNHEY and CDR2 as SMNVEV (reference sequence). Trimming pared 6 bases from V and 2 bases from J, leaving 14 bases between. The CDR3 bases are TGTGCCAGCAGGAGGGGAGGGGGGACCTACGAGCAGTACTTC. As protein: CASRRGGGTYEQYF.

V is TRBV4-3 and J is TRBJ1-5, with D maybe TRBD1 (5 bases). V lost 0 bases to trimming and J lost 7 bases, with 13 bases between them. This CDR3 is built from 15 residues. CDR1 is LGHNA and CDR2 is YSLEER in the germline V gene. Written as DNA, the CDR3 is TGCGCCAGCAGCCAAGATGTCCAGGGCGGCCAGCCCCAGCATTTT. Encoded protein: CASSQDVQGGQPQHF.

The gene calls are TRBV9 and TRBJ2-2; 7 bases align to TRBD2. In germline, CDR1 is SGDLS, CDR2 YYNGEE. The length of the CDR3 is 16 residues. J was trimmed by 3 bases and V by 4 bases; bases with no gene match: 9. For the CDR3, the DNA is TGTGCCAGCAGCCTCTTGGGCGGGAGAGACACCGGGGAGCTGTTTTTT. It specifies CASSLLGGRDTGELFF.

This chain links TRBV7-9 with TRBJ2-5; a weak D match, TRBD1 (5 bases). CDR3 length equals 12 residues. Looked up from germline, CDR1 is SEHNR and CDR2 is FQNEAQ (reference sequence). Trimming took off 4 bases at V and 3 bases at J, with 6 bases between the two ends. The DNA for the CDR3 is TGTGCCAGCAGCTCACAGGAAGAGACCCAGTACTTC. Its translation is CASSSQEETQYF.

V is TRBV18 and J is TRBJ2-5, with 7 positions matching TRBD1. With V trimmed by 0 bases and J by 5 bases, 6 bases remained unmatched. The CDR3 extends over 15 amino acids. Germline CDR1 KGHSH, CDR2 LQKENI. For the CDR3, the DNA is TGTGCCAGCTCACCACCAGGGGGCTACTTGGAGACCCAGTACTTC. It yields the protein CASSPPGGYLETQYF.

J is TRBJ1-6 and V is TRBV5-1, with no clear D. V was pared by 0 bases and J by 7 bases, with 11 bases between. The CDR3 sequence is 15 residues long. Germline loops: CDR1 SGHRS, CDR2 YFSETQ. CDR3 in DNA: TGCGCCAGCAGCTTGGGAGCGAACCCGAATTCACCCCTCCACTTT. It yields the protein CASSLGANPNSPLHF.

Remarks on this clone: This same CDR3 is encoded by further DNA sequences in the sample. The rearrangement links TRBV9 to TRBJ1-2, with D uncertain. The germline V and J ends were trimmed by 4 bases and 2 bases, with 9 bases remaining between them. The germline V gene encodes CDR1 SGDLS and CDR2 YYNGEE. The CDR3 is 13 amino acids. The CDR3 DNA reads TGTGCCAGCAGCAGGGATTCCAACTATGGCTACACCTTC. Translating gives CASSRDSNYGYTF.

This clone was seen only a few times. The V and J genes are TRBV3-1 (or the pseudogene TRBV3-2) and TRBJ2-1; 12 bases are a match to TRBD2. CDR1 and CDR2 (germline): LGHDT, YNNKEL (reference sequence). Losses at the gene ends were 4 bases for V and 8 bases for J; bases not matched to a gene: 12. The CDR3 runs to 17 residues. The CDR3 DNA reads TGTGCCAGCAGCCTAATAAGACTAGCGGGAGTTCGGGATGAGCAGTTCTTC. It specifies CASSLIRLAGVRDEQFF.

The chain combines TRBV4-2 with TRBJ2-1; 7 bases agree with TRBD2. The CDR3 length is 16 residues. Germline V gene lookup returns CDR1 LGHNA and CDR2 YNFKEQ. V dropped 2 bases and J dropped 3; count of bases not matched to a gene: 7. CDR3 residues: CASSQRGGEVYNEQFF. CDR3 sequence (DNA): TGTGCCAGCAGCCAACGTGGGGGGGAGGTCTACAATGAGCAGTTCTTC.

This sequence joins TRBV7-9 and TRBJ1-5; D is unclear. Germline V gives CDR1 SEHNR, CDR2 FQNEAQ (reference sequence). V was clipped by 8 bases and J by 4 bases, with 6 bases between them. The CDR3 has 11 amino acids. The CDR3 region is CASGKNQPQHF. CDR3 coding DNA: TGTGCCAGCGGCAAAAATCAGCCCCAGCATTTT.

V usage is TRBV3-1 (or the pseudogene TRBV3-2) and J usage is TRBJ2-5, with TRBD2 identical over 12 bases. The ends lost 3 bases at V and 3 bases at J; junction bases unmatched: 8. Germline V gene sequence: CDR1 LGHDT, CDR2 YNNKEL (reference sequence). The CDR3 covers 17 residues. The CDR3 DNA follows: TGTGCCAGCAGCCAGCACGGGACTAGCGGGCTCAAAGAGACCCAGTACTTC. Encoded protein: CASSQHGTSGLKETQYF.

The V call is TRBV28, the J call TRBJ1-4; unclear D gene. This CDR3 contains 12 residues. Trimming shortened V by 5 bases and J by 15 bases, and 16 bases separated the two germline ends. CDR1 is MDHEN and CDR2 is SYDVKM in the germline V gene. CDR3 bases: TGTGCCAGCAGTCCCATCACTGAAAGGATGTTTTTT. Amino acids: CASSPITERMFF.

V is TRBV19 and J is TRBJ2-4; D may be TRBD1 or TRBD2 (5 bases each). The CDR3 loop spans 15 amino acids. Germline lookup yields CDR1 LNHDA and CDR2 SQIVND (reference sequence). Trimming removed 6 bases from V and 8 bases from J, with 20 bases in between. The CDR3 DNA reads TGTGCCAGTAGAGAAAGGGACCCCGCCTGGTACATTCAGTACTTC. Its translation: CASRERDPAWYIQYF.

Written as DNA, the CDR3 is TGTGCCAGCAGCGCCCAAGGGACAGGGAATCAGCCCCAGCATTTT. As protein: CASSAQGTGNQPQHF. The chain joins TRBV7-6 to TRBJ1-5; 9 nucleotides agree with TRBD1. The germline gives CDR1 SGHVS, CDR2 FNYEAQ. J lost 4 bases, V lost 5 bases, and 6 bases had no gene match. The CDR3 spans 15 residues.

The table lists this clone with a count of one. The genes are TRBV4-2 and TRBJ2-1, with 12 bases matching TRBD2. Trimming took 6 bases from V and 7 from J; bases not matched to a gene: 4. The length of the CDR3 is 14 residues. Germline V gene data show CDR1 as LGHNA and CDR2 as YNFKEQ. Here the CDR3 DNA reads TGTGCCAGCAGTCCCGGGACTAGCGGGAATGAGCAGTTCTTC. Its protein is CASSPGTSGNEQFF.